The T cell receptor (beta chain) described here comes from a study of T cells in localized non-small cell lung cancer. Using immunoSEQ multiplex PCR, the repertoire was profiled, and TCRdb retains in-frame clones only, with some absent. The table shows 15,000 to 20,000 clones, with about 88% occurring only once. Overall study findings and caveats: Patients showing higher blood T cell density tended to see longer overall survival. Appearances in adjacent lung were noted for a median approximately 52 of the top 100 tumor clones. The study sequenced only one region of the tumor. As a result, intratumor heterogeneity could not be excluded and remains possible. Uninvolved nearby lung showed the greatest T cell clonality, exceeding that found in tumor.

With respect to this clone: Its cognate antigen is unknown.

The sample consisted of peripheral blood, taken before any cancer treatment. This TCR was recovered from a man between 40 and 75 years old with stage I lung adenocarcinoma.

Written as DNA, the CDR3 is TGTGCCAGCAGTTTACGGGGGGGTTACGAGCAGTACTTC. Amino acid sequence: CASSLRGGYEQYF. This chain connects TRBV27 to TRBJ2-7, with 8 bases identical to TRBD2. Germline V gives CDR1 MNHEY, CDR2 SMNVEV (reference sequence). V shed 2 bases and J 4 bases; nucleotides not matched to a gene: 1. This CDR3 contains 13 residues.